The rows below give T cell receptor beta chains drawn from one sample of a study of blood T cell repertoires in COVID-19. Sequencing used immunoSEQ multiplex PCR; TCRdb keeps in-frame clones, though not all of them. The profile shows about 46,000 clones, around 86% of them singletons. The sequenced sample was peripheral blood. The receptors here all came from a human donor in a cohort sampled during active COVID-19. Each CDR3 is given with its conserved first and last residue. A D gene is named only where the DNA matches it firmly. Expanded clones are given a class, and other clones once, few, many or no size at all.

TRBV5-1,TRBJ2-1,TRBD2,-,CASSTGTSEYNEQFF,TGCGCCAGCAGCACCGGGACTAGCGAATACAATGAGCAGTTCTTC
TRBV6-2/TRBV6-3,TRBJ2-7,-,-,CASSNSYEQYF,TGTGCCAGCAGTAACAGCTACGAGCAGTACTTC
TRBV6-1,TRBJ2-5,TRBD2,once,CASSDPGLAGVRGETQYF,TGTGCCAGCAGTGATCCGGGACTAGCGGGGGTGAGAGGGGAGACCCAGTACTTC
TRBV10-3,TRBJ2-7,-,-,CAITRGQPYEQYF,TGTGCCATCACACGAGGACAGCCCTACGAGCAGTACTTC
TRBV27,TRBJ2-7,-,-,CASSFFDGAYEQYF,TGTGCCAGCAGTTTCTTCGACGGAGCCTACGAGCAGTACTTC
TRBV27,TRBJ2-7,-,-,CASSLSTGVSYEQYF,TGTGCCAGCAGTTTATCGACCGGGGTCTCCTACGAGCAGTACTTC
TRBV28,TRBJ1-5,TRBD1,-,CASMGDRGGSQPQHF,TGTGCCAGCATGGGGGACAGGGGTGGGAGTCAGCCCCAGCATTTT
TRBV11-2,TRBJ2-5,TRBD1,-,CASIQTGGPETQYF,TGTGCCAGCATCCAGACAGGGGGCCCGGAGACCCAGTACTTC
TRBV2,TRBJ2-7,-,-,CASSEGAGSYEQYF,TGTGCCAGCAGTGAAGGGGCAGGCTCCTACGAGCAGTACTTC
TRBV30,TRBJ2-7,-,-,CAWKQGYEQYF,TGTGCCTGGAAACAGGGCTACGAGCAGTACTTC
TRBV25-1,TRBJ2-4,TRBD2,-,CASSESGGGNIQYF,TGTGCCAGCAGTGAATCGGGGGGTGGGAACATTCAGTACTTC
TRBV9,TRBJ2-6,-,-,CASSSPVGQPYSGANVLTF,TGTGCCAGCAGCTCCCCGGTCGGACAGCCTTACTCTGGGGCCAACGTCCTGACTTTC
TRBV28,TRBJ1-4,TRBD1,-,CASSVGQAFTANEKLFF,TGTGCCAGCAGTGTGGGACAGGCCTTTACAGCTAATGAAAAACTGTTTTTT
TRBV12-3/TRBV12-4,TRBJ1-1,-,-,CASTLDRNTEAFF,TGTGCCAGCACCCTCGACAGAAACACTGAAGCTTTCTTT
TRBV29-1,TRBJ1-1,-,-,CSVKTVTGTTEAFF,TGCAGCGTTAAGACCGTAACAGGCACCACTGAAGCTTTCTTT
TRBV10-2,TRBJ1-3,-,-,CASSPRLWTFAENTIYF,TGCGCCAGCAGCCCAAGGCTCTGGACTTTTGCGGAAAACACCATATATTTT
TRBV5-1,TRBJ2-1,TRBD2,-,CASSLVLAGGHGEQFF,TGCGCCAGCAGCTTGGTACTAGCGGGAGGGCATGGGGAGCAGTTCTTC
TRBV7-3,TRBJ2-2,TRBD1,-,CASSLGQQNTGELFF,TGTGCCAGCAGCTTGGGACAGCAAAACACCGGGGAGCTGTTTTTT
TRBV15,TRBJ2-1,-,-,CATSRDDQGSGNEQFF,TGTGCCACCAGCAGAGACGACCAGGGTTCAGGCAATGAGCAGTTCTTC
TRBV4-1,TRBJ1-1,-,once,CASSPGNTEAFF,TGCGCCAGCAGCCCCGGTAACACTGAAGCTTTCTTT
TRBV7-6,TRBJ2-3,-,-,CASSFPRDSIRTDTQYF,TGTGCCAGCAGCTTTCCCCGGGACTCGATCCGCACAGATACGCAGTATTTT
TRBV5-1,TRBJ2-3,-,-,CASSPGTSTDTQYF,TGCGCCAGCAGCCCAGGGACTAGCACAGATACGCAGTATTTT
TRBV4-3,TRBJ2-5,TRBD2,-,CASSQDQAGGLETQYF,TGCGCCAGCAGCCAAGACCAAGCGGGGGGCCTGGAGACCCAGTACTTC
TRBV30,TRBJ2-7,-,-,CAWSVPGSSYEQYF,TGTGCCTGGAGTGTACCAGGTTCTTCCTACGAGCAGTACTTC
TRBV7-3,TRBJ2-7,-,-,CASSMGPGGEQYF,TGTGCCAGCAGCATGGGCCCCGGAGGGGAGCAGTACTTC
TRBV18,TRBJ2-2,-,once,CASSPQRFQNTGELFF,TGTGCCAGCTCACCACAGCGTTTTCAGAACACCGGGGAGCTGTTTTTT
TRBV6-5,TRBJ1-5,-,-,CASSYGEGNQPQHF,TGTGCCAGCAGTTACGGGGAGGGCAATCAGCCCCAGCATTTT
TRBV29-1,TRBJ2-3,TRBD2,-,CSVLRTSGGASDTQYF,TGCAGCGTCCTAAGGACTAGCGGGGGGGCCTCGGATACGCAGTATTTT
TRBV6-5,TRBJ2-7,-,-,CASSSQGGAYEQYF,TGTGCCAGCAGTTCCCAAGGAGGAGCCTACGAGCAGTACTTC
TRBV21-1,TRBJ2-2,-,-,CASSKFPERTEKHRGAVF,TGTGCCAGCAGCAAGTTCCCGGAAAGGACAGAGAAACACCGGGGAGCTGTTTTT
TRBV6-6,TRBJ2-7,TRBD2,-,CASRGTSGRAYEQYF,TGTGCCAGCAGAGGCACTAGCGGGAGGGCCTACGAGCAGTACTTC
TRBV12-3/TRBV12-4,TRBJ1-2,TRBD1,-,CASSMGQGYGYTF,TGTGCCAGCAGCATGGGACAGGGCTATGGCTACACCTTC
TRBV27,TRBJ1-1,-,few,CASSFRWNTEAFF,TGTGCCAGCAGTTTCCGGTGGAACACTGAAGCTTTCTTT
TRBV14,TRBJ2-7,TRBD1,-,CASSPGQGISYEQYF,TGTGCCAGCAGCCCGGGACAGGGGATTTCCTACGAGCAGTACTTC
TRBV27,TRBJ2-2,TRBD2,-,CASSLGLADITLNTGELFF,TGTGCCAGCAGTTTAGGACTAGCGGATATTACCCTCAACACCGGGGAGCTGTTTTTT
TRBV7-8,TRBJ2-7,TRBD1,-,CASSPGQGTREQYF,TGTGCCAGCAGCCCGGGACAGGGGACTAGGGAGCAGTACTTC
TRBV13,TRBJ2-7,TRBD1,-,CASSTSTGTGYNEQYF,TGTGCCAGCAGCACCTCAACCGGGACAGGGTACAACGAGCAGTACTTC
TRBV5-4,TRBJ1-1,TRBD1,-,CASSSTGETEAFF,TGTGCCAGCAGCTCGACAGGGGAGACTGAAGCTTTCTTT
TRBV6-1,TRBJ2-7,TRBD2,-,CASSEAIAGETYEQYF,TGTGCCAGCAGTGAAGCGATAGCGGGGGAAACCTACGAGCAGTACTTC
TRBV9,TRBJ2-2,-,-,CASSPGGGRAAGELFF,TGTGCCAGCAGCCCCGGCGGTGGCAGGGCGGCCGGGGAGCTGTTTTTT
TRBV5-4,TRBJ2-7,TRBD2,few,CASSLGSSGGASEQYF,TGTGCCAGCAGCTTGGGCTCTAGCGGGGGGGCTAGCGAGCAGTACTTC
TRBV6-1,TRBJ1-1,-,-,CASSDPSAGTEAFF,TGTGCCAGCAGTGATCCTTCGGCGGGAACTGAAGCTTTCTTT
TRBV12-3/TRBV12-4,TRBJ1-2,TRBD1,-,CASSFGDSYGYTF,TGTGCCAGCAGTTTTGGGGACAGCTATGGCTACACCTTC
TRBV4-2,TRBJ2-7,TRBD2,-,CASSQEGGSGNYEQYF,TGTGCCAGCAGCCAGGAGGGTGGTAGCGGGAACTACGAGCAGTACTTC
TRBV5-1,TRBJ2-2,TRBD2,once,CASSSAGGDRELFF,TGCGCCAGCAGCTCAGCGGGAGGGGACCGGGAGCTGTTTTTT
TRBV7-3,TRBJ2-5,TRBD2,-,CASSLREGGTQYF,TGTGCCAGCAGCTTAAGGGAGGGAGGGACCCAGTACTTC
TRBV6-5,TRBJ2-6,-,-,CASYPGAGANVLTF,TGTGCCAGCTACCCAGGGGCTGGGGCCAACGTCCTGACTTTC
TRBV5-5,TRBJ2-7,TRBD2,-,CASSASFMAGAYEQYF,TGTGCCAGCAGCGCATCTTTCATGGCGGGGGCCTACGAGCAGTACTTC
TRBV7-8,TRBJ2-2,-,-,CASSFPGLRNTGELFF,TGTGCCAGCAGCTTTCCGGGACTCCGGAACACCGGGGAGCTGTTTTTT
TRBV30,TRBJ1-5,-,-,CAWSSGNNQPQHF,TGTGCCTGGAGTAGCGGTAACAATCAGCCCCAGCATTTT
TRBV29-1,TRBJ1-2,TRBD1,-,CSVYLPGQGAYGYTF,TGCAGCGTTTATCTACCGGGACAGGGGGCCTATGGCTACACCTTC
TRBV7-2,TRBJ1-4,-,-,CASSLYPQGNEKLFF,TGTGCCAGCAGCTTATACCCACAGGGAAATGAAAAACTGTTTTTT
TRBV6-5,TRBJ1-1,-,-,CASSSGLGNTEAFF,TGTGCCAGCAGTTCCGGGTTGGGGAACACTGAAGCTTTCTTT
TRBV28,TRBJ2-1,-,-,CASSPTGGIYNEQFF,TGTGCCAGCAGTCCCACCGGGGGAATTTACAATGAGCAGTTCTTC
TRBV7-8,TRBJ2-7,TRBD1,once,CASSLDRGFGEQYF,TGTGCCAGCAGCTTGGACAGGGGGTTTGGTGAGCAGTACTTC
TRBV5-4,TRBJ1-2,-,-,CASSSGDRRVYGYTF,TGTGCCAGCAGCTCCGGTGACAGACGGGTTTACGGCTACACCTTC
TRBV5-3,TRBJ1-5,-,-,CARSFLKSPLNQPQHF,TGTGCCAGAAGCTTTCTGAAGAGCCCTCTCAATCAGCCCCAGCATTTT
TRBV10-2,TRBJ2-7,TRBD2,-,CASSELAGGPEQYF,TGCGCCAGCAGTGAACTAGCGGGAGGGCCCGAGCAGTACTTC
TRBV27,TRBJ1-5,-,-,CASSPAGHGQPQHF,TGTGCCAGCAGTCCGGCAGGTCATGGCCAGCCCCAGCATTTT
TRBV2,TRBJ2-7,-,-,CASSEGRSANSYEQYF,TGTGCCAGCAGTGAAGGGAGATCAGCGAACTCCTACGAGCAGTACTTC